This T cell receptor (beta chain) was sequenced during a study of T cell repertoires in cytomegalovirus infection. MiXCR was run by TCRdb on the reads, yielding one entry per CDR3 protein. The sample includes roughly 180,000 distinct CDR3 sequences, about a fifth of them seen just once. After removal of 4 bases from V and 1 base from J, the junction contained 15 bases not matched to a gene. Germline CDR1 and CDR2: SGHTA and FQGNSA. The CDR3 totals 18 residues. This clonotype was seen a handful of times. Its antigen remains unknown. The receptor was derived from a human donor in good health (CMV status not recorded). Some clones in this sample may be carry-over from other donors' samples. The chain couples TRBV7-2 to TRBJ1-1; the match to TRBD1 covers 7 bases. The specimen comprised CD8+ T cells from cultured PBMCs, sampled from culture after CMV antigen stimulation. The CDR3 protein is CASSSKTPGTVSNTEAFF. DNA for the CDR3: TGTGCCAGCAGCTCAAAAACCCCCGGGACAGTATCGAACACTGAAGCTTTCTTT.